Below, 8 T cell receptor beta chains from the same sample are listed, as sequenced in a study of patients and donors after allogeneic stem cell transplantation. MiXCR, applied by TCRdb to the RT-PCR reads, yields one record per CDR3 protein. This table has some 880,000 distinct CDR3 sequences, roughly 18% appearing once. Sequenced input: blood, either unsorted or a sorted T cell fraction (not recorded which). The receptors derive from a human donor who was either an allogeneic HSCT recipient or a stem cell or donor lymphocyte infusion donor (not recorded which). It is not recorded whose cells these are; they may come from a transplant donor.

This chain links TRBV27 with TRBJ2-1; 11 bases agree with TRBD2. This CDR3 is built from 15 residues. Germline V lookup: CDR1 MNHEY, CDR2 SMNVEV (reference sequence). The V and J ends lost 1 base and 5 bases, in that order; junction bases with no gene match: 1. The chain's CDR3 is CASSLYSGGDNEQFF. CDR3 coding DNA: TGTGCCAGCAGTTTATATAGCGGGGGGGACAATGAGCAGTTCTTC.

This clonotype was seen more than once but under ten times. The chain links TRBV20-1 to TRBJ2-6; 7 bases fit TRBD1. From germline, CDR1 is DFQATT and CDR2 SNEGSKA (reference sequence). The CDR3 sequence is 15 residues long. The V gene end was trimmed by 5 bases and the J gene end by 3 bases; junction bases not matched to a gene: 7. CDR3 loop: CSAGIGGSGANVLTF. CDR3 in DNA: TGCAGTGCTGGGATAGGGGGCAGTGGGGCCAACGTCCTGACTTTC.

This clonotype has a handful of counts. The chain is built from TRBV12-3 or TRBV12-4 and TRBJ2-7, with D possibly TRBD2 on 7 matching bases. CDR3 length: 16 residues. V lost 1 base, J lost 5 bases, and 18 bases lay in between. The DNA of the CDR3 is TGTGCCAGCAGTTTAGGGGGGGGGGCGTCTCTCAACGAGCAGTACTTC. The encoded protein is CASSLGGGASLNEQYF.

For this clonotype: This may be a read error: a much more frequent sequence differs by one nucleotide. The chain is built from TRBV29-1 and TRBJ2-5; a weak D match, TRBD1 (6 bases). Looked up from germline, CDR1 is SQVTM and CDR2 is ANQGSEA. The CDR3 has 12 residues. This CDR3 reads CSVEGRGESQYF. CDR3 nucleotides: TGCAGCGTTGAAGGCAGGGGAGAGTCCCAGTACTTC. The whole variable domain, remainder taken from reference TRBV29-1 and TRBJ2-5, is SAVISQKPSRDICQRGTSLTIQCQVDSQVTMMFWYRQQPGQSLTLIATANQGSEATYESGFVIDKFPISRPNLTFSTLTVSNMSPEDSSIYLCSVEGRGESQYFGPGTRLLVL.

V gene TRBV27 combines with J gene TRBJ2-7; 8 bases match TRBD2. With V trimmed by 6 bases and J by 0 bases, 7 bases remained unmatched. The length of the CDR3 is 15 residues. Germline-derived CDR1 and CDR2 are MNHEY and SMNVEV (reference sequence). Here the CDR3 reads CASSISGASSYEQYF. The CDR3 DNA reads TGTGCCAGCAGCATTAGCGGGGCAAGCTCCTACGAGCAGTACTTC.

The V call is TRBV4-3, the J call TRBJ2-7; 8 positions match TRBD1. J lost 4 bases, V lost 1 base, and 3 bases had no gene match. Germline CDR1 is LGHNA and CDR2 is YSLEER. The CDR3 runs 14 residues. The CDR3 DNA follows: TGCGCCAGCAGCCAAGTAGGGACAGGATACGAGCAGTACTTC. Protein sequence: CASSQVGTGYEQYF.

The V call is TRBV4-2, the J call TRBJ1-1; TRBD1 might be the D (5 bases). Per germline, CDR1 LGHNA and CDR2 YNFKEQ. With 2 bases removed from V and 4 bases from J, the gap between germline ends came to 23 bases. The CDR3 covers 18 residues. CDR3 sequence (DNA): TGTGCCAGCAGCCAACCTCCGGCGGGGCGCCGGACGACCACTGAAGCTTTCTTT. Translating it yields CASSQPPAGRRTTTEAFF.

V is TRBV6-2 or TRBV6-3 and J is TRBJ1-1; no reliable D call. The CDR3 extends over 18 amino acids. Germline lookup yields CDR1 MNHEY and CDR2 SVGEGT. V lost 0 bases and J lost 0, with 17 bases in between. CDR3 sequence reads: CASSYSLEIQLMNTEAFF. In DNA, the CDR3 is TGTGCCAGCAGTTACTCCCTTGAAATACAGCTTATGAACACTGAAGCTTTCTTT.